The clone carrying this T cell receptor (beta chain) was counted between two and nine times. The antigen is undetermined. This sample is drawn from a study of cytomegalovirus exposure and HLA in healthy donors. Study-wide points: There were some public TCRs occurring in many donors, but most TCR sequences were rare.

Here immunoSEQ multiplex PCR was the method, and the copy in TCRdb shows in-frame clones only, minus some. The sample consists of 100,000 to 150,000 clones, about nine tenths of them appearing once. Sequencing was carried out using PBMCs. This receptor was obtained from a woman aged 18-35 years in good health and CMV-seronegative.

The CDR3 loop reads CASSQAPQGLNTEAFF. The CDR3 coding sequence is TGTGCCAGCAGCCAAGCCCCACAGGGCCTGAACACTGAAGCTTTCTTT. The chain carries TRBV14 and TRBJ1-1; TRBD1 might be the D (6 bases). Per the germline V gene, CDR1 is SGHDN and CDR2 is FVKESK. Trimming removed 1 base from V and 0 bases from J, with 12 bases in between. The CDR3 is 16 residues long. Using reference TRBV14 and TRBJ1-1 for the parts outside the CDR3, the full variable domain is EAGVTQFPSHSVIEKGQTVTLRCDPISGHDNLYWYRRVMGKEIKFLLHFVKESKQDESGMPNNRFLAERTGGTYSTLKVQPAELEDSGVYFCASSQAPQGLNTEAFFGQGTRLTVV.